What follows describes a single T cell receptor (beta chain). The V gene lost 0 bases and the J gene lost 1 base, with 1 base spanning the gap. CDR1 is LGHNA, CDR2 YNFKEQ, per germline. CDR3 size: 13 residues. This entry belongs to a study of OX40 agonist ivuxolimab in advanced cancers. Some clones are missing from TCRdb's copy, which holds only in-frame ones; the method was immunoSEQ multiplex PCR. This table holds roughly 52,000 clones, 70% to 85% found once. The sequence was obtained from an adult with an advanced solid tumor such as melanoma, head and neck, liver or kidney cancer. The source was CD4+ or CD8+ T cells sorted from blood, collected in a trial of the OX40 agonist ivuxolimab. The rearrangement uses TRBV4-2 and TRBJ1-5; D is unclear. The CDR3 sequence is CASSQDSNQPQHF. The CDR3 bases are TGTGCCAGCAGCCAAGACAGCAATCAGCCCCAGCATTTT.